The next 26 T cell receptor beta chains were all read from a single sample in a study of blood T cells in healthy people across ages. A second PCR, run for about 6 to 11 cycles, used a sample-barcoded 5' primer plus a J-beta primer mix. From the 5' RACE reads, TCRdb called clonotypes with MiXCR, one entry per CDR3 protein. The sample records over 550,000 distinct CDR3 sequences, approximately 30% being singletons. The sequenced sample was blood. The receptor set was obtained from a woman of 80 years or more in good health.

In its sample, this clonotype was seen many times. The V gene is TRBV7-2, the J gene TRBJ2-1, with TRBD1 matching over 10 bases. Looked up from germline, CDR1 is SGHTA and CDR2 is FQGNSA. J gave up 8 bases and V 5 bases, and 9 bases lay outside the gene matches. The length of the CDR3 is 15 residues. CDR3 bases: TGTGCCAGCAGCCCTCCCTTGACAGGGGGCGATGAGCAGTTCTTC. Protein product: CASSPPLTGGDEQFF. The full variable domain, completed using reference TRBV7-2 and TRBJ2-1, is GAGVSQSPSNKVTEKGKDVELRCDPISGHTALYWYRQSLGQGLEFLIYFQGNSAPDKSGLPSDRFSAERTGGSVSTLTIQRTQQEDSAVYLCASSPPLTGGDEQFFGPGTRLTVL.

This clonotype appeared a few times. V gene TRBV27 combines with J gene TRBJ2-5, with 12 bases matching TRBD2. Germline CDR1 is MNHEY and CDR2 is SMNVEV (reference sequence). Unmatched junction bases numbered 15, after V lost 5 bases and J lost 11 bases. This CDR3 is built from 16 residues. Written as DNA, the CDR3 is TGTGCCAGCAGTCATTCGGGACTAGCGGGTTTGGATGAGCAGTACTTC. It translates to CASSHSGLAGLDEQYF.

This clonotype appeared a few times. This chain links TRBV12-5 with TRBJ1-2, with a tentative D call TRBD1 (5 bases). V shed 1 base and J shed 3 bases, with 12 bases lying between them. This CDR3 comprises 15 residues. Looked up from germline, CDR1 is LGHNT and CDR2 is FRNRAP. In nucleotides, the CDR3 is TGTGCTAGTGGTTTGGGATCGGGGCATCACTATGGCTACACCTTC. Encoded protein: CASGLGSGHHYGYTF.

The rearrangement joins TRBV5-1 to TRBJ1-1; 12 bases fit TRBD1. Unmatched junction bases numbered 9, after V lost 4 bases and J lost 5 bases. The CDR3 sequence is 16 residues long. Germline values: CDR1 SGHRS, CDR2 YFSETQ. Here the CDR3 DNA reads TGCGCCAGCAGCAGGGGACAGGGGGCGCGTGAAACTGAAGCTTTCTTT. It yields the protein CASSRGQGARETEAFF.

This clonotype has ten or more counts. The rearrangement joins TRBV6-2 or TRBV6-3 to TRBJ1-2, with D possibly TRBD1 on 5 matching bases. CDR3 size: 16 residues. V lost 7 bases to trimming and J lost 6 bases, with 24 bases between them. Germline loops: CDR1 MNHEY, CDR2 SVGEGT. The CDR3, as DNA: TGTGCCAGCACCCCAGACCCGGGACCAGCAGCTCATGGCTACACCTTC. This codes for CASTPDPGPAAHGYTF.

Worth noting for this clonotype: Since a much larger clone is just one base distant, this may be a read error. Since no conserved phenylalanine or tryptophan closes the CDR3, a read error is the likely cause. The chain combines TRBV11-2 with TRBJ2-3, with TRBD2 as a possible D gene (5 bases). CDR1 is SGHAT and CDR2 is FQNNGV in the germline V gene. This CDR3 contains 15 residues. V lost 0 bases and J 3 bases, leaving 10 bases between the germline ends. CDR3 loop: CASSLDFRGTDTQYC. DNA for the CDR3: TGTGCCAGCAGCTTAGATTTCCGGGGTACAGATACGCAGTATTGT.

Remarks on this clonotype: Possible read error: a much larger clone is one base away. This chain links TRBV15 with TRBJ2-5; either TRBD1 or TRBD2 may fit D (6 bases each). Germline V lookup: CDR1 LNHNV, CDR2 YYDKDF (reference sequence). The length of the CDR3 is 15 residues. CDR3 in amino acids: CVTSASGATAETQYF. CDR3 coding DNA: TGTGTCACCAGCGCGTCGGGGGCCACCGCGGAGACCCAGTACTTC.

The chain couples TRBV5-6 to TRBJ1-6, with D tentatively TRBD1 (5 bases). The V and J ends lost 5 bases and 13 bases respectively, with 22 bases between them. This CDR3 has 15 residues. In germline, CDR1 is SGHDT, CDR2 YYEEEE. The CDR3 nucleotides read TGTGCCAGCAGTGGGCCGGGACCGCCGGAGGAGCCCCTCCACTTT. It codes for CASSGPGPPEEPLHF. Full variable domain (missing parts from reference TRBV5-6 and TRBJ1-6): DAGVTQSPTHLIKTRGQQVTLRCSPKSGHDTVSWYQQALGQGPQFIFQYYEEEERQRGNFPDRFSGHQFPNYSSELNVNALLLGDSALYLCASSGPGPPEEPLHFGNGTRLTVT.

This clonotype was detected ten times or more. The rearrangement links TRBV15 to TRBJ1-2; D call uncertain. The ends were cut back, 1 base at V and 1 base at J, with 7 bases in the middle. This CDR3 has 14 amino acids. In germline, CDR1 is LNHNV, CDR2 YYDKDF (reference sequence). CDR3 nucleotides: TGTGCCACCAGCAGAGTAGAGGGTAACTATGGCTACACCTTC. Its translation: CATSRVEGNYGYTF.

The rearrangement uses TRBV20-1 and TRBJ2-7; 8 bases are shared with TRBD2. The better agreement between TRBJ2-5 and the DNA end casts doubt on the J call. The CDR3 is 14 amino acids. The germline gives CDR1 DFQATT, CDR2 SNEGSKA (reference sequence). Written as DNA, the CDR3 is TGCAGTGCGAAGACGATAGCTAGCGGGGAGACCCAGTACTTC. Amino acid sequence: CSAKTIASGETQYF.

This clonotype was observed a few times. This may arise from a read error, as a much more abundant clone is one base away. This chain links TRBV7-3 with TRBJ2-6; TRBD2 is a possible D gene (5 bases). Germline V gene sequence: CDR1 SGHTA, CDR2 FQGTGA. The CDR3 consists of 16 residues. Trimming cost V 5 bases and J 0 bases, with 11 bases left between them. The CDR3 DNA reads TGTGCCAGCAGCGCCGAGGGTTGCTCTGGGGCCAACGTCCTGACTTTC. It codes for CASSAEGCSGANVLTF.

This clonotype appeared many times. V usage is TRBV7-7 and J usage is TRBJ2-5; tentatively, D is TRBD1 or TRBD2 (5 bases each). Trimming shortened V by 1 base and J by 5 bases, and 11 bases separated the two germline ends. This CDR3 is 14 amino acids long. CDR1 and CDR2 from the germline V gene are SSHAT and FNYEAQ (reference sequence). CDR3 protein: CASSLGGSGETQYF. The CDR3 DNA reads TGTGCCAGCAGCTTAGGGGGGAGTGGGGAGACCCAGTACTTC.

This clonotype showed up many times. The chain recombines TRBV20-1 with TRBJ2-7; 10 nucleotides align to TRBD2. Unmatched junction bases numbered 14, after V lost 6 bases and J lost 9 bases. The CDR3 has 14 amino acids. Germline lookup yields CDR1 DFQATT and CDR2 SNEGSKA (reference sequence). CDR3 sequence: CSAWLAGAGVVQYF. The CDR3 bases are TGCAGTGCATGGCTAGCGGGGGCCGGGGTGGTGCAGTACTTC.

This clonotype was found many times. CDR3 protein: CSASLGAQAYSPLHF. CDR3 in DNA: TGCAGTGCTTCTCTCGGGGCCCAGGCCTATTCACCCCTCCACTTT. The chain is built from TRBV20-1 and TRBJ1-6, with a weak D call TRBD1 (5 bases). V was clipped by 5 bases and J by 8 bases, with 19 bases between them. This CDR3 spans 15 amino acids. Germline-derived CDR1 and CDR2 are DFQATT and SNEGSKA (reference sequence).

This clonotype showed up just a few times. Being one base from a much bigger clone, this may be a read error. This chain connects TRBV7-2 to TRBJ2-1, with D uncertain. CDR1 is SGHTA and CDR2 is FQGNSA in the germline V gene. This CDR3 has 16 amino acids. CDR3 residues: CVSSSLPVSQDNEQFF. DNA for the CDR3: TGTGTCAGCAGCTCACTACCGGTCAGCCAGGACAATGAGCAGTTCTTC.

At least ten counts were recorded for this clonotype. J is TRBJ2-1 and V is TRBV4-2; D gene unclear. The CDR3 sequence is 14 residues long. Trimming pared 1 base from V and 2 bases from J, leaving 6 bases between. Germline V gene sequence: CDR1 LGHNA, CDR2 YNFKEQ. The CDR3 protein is CASSQAQTYNEQFF. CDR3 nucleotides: TGTGCCAGCAGCCAAGCTCAGACCTACAATGAGCAGTTCTTC.

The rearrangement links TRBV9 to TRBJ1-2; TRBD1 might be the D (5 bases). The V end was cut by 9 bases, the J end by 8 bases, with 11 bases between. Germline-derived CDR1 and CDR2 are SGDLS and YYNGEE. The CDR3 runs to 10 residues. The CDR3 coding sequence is TGTGCCAACTTCCGGGGGGGCTACACCTTC. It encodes CANFRGGYTF.

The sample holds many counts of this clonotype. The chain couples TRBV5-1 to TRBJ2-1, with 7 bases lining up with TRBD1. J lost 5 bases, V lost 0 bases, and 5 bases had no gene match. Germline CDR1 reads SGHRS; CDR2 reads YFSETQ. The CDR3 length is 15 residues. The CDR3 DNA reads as TGCGCCAGCAGCTTGGAGGGGGCCCCTCACAATGAGCAGTTCTTC. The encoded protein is CASSLEGAPHNEQFF.

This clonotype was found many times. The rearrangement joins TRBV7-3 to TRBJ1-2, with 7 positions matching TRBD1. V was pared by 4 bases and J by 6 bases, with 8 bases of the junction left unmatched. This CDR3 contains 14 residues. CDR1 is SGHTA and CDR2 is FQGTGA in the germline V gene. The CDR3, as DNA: TGTGCCAGCAGCTCCGGGACAGTCCGCCATGGCTACACCTTC. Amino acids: CASSSGTVRHGYTF.

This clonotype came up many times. Here the CDR3 DNA reads TGTGCCAGCAGCGTAGAGGGGGGGGAGCAGTTCTTC. Translation gives CASSVEGGEQFF. The rearrangement joins TRBV9 to TRBJ2-1, with a tentative D call TRBD2 (7 bases). CDR3 length: 12 residues. V shed 0 bases and J shed 10 bases, with 8 bases lying between them. CDR1 is SGDLS and CDR2 is YYNGEE in the germline V gene.

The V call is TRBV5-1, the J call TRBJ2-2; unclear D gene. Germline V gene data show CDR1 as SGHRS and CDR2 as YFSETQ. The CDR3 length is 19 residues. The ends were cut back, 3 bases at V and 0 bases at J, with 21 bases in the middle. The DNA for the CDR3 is TGCGCCAGCAGCTCGGAACCTAATTTGACACCTTCGAACACCGGGGAGCTGTTTTTT. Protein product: CASSSEPNLTPSNTGELFF.

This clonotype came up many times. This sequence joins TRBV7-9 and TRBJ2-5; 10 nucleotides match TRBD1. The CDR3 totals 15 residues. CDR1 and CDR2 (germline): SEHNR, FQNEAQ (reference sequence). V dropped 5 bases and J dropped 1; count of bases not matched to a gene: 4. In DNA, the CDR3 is TGTGCCAGCAGCCCGGACAGGGGGGCCCAAGAGACCCAGTACTTC. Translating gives CASSPDRGAQETQYF.

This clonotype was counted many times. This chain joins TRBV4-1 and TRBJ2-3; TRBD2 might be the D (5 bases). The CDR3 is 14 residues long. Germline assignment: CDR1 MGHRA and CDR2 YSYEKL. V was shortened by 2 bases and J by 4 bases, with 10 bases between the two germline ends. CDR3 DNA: TGCGCCAGCAGCCAACCACGGGAAGCAGATACGCAGTATTTT. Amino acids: CASSQPREADTQYF.

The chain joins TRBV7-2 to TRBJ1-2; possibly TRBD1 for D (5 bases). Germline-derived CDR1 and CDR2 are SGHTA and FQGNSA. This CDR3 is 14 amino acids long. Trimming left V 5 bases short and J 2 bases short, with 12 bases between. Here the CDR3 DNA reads TGTGCCAGCAGCCGAAACACAGGCAACTATGGCTACACCTTC. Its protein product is CASSRNTGNYGYTF. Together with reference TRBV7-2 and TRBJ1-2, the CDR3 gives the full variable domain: GAGVSQSPSNKVTEKGKDVELRCDPISGHTALYWYRQSLGQGLEFLIYFQGNSAPDKSGLPSDRFSAERTGGSVSTLTIQRTQQEDSAVYLCASSRNTGNYGYTFGSGTRLTVV.

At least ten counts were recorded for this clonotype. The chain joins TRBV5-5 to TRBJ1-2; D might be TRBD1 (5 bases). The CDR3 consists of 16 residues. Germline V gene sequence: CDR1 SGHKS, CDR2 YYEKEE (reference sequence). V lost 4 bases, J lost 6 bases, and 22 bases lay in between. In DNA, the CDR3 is TGTGCCAGCAGCCCCACAGGAACCCCCGAGGGAGATGGCTACACCTTC. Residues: CASSPTGTPEGDGYTF. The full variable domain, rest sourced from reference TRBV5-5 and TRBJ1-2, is DAGVTQSPTHLIKTRGQQVTLRCSPISGHKSVSWYQQVLGQGPQFIFQYYEKEERGRGNFPDRFSARQFPNYSSELNVNALLLGDSALYLCASSPTGTPEGDGYTFGSGTRLTVV.

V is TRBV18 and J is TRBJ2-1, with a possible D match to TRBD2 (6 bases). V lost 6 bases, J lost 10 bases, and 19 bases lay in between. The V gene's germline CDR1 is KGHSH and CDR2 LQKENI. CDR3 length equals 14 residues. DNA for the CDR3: TGTGCCAGCTCTCCAGGTGGGGGGACCTACGAGCAGTTCTTC. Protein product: CASSPGGGTYEQFF.